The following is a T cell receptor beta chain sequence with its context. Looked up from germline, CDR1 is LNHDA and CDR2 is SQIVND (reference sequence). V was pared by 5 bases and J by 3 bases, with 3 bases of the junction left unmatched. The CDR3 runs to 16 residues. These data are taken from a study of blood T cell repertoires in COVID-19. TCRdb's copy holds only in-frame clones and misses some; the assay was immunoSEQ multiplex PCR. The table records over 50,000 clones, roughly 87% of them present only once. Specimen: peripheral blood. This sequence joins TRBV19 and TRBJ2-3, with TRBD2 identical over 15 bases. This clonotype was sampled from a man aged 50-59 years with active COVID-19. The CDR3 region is CASSLGLAGGTDTQYF. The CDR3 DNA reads TGTGCCAGTAGTCTGGGACTAGCGGGAGGAACAGATACGCAGTATTTT. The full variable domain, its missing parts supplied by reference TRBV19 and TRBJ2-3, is DGGITQSPKYLFRKEGQNVTLSCEQNLNHDAMYWYRQDPGQGLRLIYYSQIVNDFQKGDIAEGYSVSREKKESFPLTVTSAQKNPTAFYLCASSLGLAGGTDTQYFGPGTRLTVL.